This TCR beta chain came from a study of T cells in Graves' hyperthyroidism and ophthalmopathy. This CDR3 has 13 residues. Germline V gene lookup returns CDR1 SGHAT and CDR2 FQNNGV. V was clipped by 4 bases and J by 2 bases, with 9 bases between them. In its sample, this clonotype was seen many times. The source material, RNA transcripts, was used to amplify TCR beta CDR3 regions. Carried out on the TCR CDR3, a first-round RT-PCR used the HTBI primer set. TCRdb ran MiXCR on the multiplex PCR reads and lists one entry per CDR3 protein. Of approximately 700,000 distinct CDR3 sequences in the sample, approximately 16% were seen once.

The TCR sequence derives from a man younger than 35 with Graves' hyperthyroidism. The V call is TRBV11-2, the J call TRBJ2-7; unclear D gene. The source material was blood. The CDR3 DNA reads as TGTGCCAGCAGCTCCCCTGGGGCCTACGAGCAGTACTTC. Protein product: CASSSPGAYEQYF.